The T cell receptor beta chain described here comes from a study of T cell responses to AZD1222 COVID-19 vaccine. This clone appeared once. V was cut by 5 bases and J by 5 bases, with 6 bases left in between. Germline V gives CDR1 LNHDA, CDR2 SQIVND (reference sequence). The CDR3 is 12 residues long. Sequencing used immunoSEQ multiplex PCR; TCRdb keeps in-frame clones, though not all of them. The sample has around 70,000 clones, 79% seen once. Sequenced material: peripheral blood, taken on day 0 of MenACWY control vaccination. V usage is TRBV19 and J usage is TRBJ2-2; D ambiguous. This sequence was found in an adult in good health. CDR3 in DNA: TGTGCCAGTAGTCCCTTTACCGGGGAGCTGTTTTTT. It translates to CASSPFTGELFF.